The source of this T cell receptor beta chain is a study of blood T cell repertoires in COVID-19. Method: immunoSEQ multiplex PCR; TCRdb's copy keeps in-frame clones and lacks some. This repertoire shows some 320,000 clones, about 87% found once; its top ten account for approximately 6.6%. To note about this clone: Additional DNA sequences in this sample encode the identical CDR3.

The clonotype was recovered from a woman under 40 who had recovered from COVID-19. Sequencing was performed on peripheral blood.

The CDR3 DNA follows: TGCAGCGTTGAGCAGAGGGGGGGTGAGCAGTACTTC. Protein: CSVEQRGGEQYF. The chain joins TRBV29-1 to TRBJ2-7; D possibly corresponds to TRBD2 (7 bases). The CDR3 length is 12 residues. Germline CDR1 and CDR2: SQVTM and ANQGSEA. V was clipped by 3 bases and J by 7 bases, with 13 bases between them.